The 12 T cell receptor beta chains presented below share a single source sample, sequenced in a study of cytomegalovirus exposure and HLA in healthy donors. 13 Jbeta primers and 60 Vbeta primers were used for the PCR. Clones were sequenced by immunoSEQ multiplex PCR, and TCRdb holds only the in-frame ones, with some missing. The data hold 60,000 to 65,000 clones, with roughly 70% observed a single time. The sample comprised PBMCs. The receptors derive from a middle-aged man in good health and CMV-seropositive.

The CDR3 sequence is CASSEIGSSYEQYF. The CDR3 DNA sequence: TGTGCCAGCAGTGAAATCGGGAGCTCCTACGAGCAGTACTTC. The chain links TRBV6-1 to TRBJ2-7, with D maybe TRBD2 (6 bases). Per germline, CDR1 MNHNS and CDR2 SASEGT. There are 14 residues in the CDR3. Trimming left V 2 bases short and J 0 bases short, with 8 bases between.

Only one count was recorded for this clone. The chain employs TRBV6-5 and TRBJ2-7; 7 bases are shared with TRBD2. V lost 6 bases and J lost 2; bases outside the gene matches: 10. The CDR3 covers 15 residues. The germline gives CDR1 MNHEY, CDR2 SVGAGI. The CDR3 is CASSPASGPPYEQYF. The CDR3 DNA reads as TGTGCCAGCAGCCCCGCTAGCGGTCCCCCCTACGAGCAGTACTTC.

The chain joins TRBV5-4 to TRBJ1-1; weak D call: TRBD1 (5 bases). CDR3 length: 13 amino acids. V was cut by 2 bases and J by 4 bases, with 9 bases left in between. Germline V CDR1 and CDR2: SGHNT, YYREEE (reference sequence). The CDR3 DNA sequence: TGTGCCAGCAGCTTAATGGGGGGCACTGAAGCTTTCTTT. Its translation: CASSLMGGTEAFF.

For the CDR3, the DNA is TGTGCCAGCACCCTGGGGGGGGGTCGAGAGACCCAGTACTTC. Amino acid sequence: CASTLGGGRETQYF. The chain has TRBV6-6 and TRBJ2-5; the match to TRBD2 covers 7 bases. This CDR3 is built from 14 residues. After removal of 7 bases from V and 4 bases from J, the junction contained 9 bases not matched to a gene. Germline CDR1 is MNHNY and CDR2 is SVGAGI (reference sequence).

This clone was observed once. In DNA, the CDR3 is TGTGCCAGCAGCCCCTTGGGGGGTGGAGTCAATGAGCAGTTCTTC. This sequence encodes CASSPLGGGVNEQFF. The V and J genes are TRBV6-6 and TRBJ2-1; D may be TRBD2 (6 bases). CDR1 is MNHNY, CDR2 SVGAGI, per germline (reference sequence). This CDR3 comprises 15 residues. Trimming left V 6 bases short and J 6 bases short, with 18 bases between.

The chain is built from TRBV19 and TRBJ1-5; maybe TRBD1 (6 bases). The CDR3 contains 14 residues. Deletions cut 1 base from V and 4 bases from J, with 8 bases between. Germline CDR1 is LNHDA and CDR2 is SQIVND (reference sequence). DNA for the CDR3: TGTGCCAGTAGTATAGGGACAGTGAATCAGCCCCAGCATTTT. Its protein is CASSIGTVNQPQHF. Supplemented by reference TRBV19 and TRBJ1-5, the full variable domain reads DGGITQSPKYLFRKEGQNVTLSCEQNLNHDAMYWYRQDPGQGLRLIYYSQIVNDFQKGDIAEGYSVSREKKESFPLTVTSAQKNPTAFYLCASSIGTVNQPQHFGDGTRLSIL.

This chain uses TRBV18 with TRBJ2-3, with 7 bases identical to TRBD1. Germline CDR1 KGHSH, CDR2 LQKENI. CDR3 length: 18 residues. The J segment lost 0 bases and the V segment lost 3 bases, leaving 12 bases of the junction unmatched. CDR3 DNA: TGTGCCAGCTCACCGAAAGACAGGGCCTTAACTAGCACAGATACGCAGTATTTT. This encodes CASSPKDRALTSTDTQYF.

This clone was recorded only once. V is TRBV10-3 and J is TRBJ2-1; 12 bases agree with TRBD2. Germline V gene lookup returns CDR1 ENHRY and CDR2 SYGVKD. The CDR3 is 13 amino acids. J was trimmed by 13 bases and V by 10 bases; bases with no gene match: 11. CDR3 protein: CASGPGLAGDQFF. CDR3 DNA: TGTGCCAGCGGGCCGGGACTAGCGGGCGATCAGTTCTTC.

The gene calls are TRBV27 and TRBJ2-1; the match to TRBD2 covers 9 bases. This CDR3 contains 12 residues. V shed 3 bases and J 15 bases; nucleotides not matched to a gene: 6. The V gene's germline CDR1 is MNHEY and CDR2 SMNVEV (reference sequence). DNA of the CDR3: TGTGCCAGCAGTTTCCCGGGGACTAGCCCGTTCTTC. Translating gives CASSFPGTSPFF.

V and J are TRBV5-4 and TRBJ2-7; D gene uncertain. The germline gives CDR1 SGHNT, CDR2 YYREEE (reference sequence). Trimming pared 0 bases from V and 7 bases from J, leaving 11 bases between. CDR3 length: 13 amino acids. The CDR3 is CASSLDRAGEQYF. CDR3 DNA: TGTGCCAGCAGCTTGGACAGAGCTGGTGAGCAGTACTTC.

The CDR3 sequence: CASSESGGSGNTIYF. CDR3 in DNA: TGTGCCAGCAGTGAAAGCGGGGGCTCTGGAAACACCATATATTTT. The chain combines TRBV6-1 with TRBJ1-3; a possible D gene is TRBD1 (5 bases). Germline CDR1 MNHNS, CDR2 SASEGT. Trimming stripped 2 bases from V and 0 bases from J, with 8 bases between. This CDR3 comprises 15 residues.

The chain joins TRBV28 to TRBJ2-7; 9 bases map to TRBD1. CDR3 length: 14 residues. Unmatched junction bases numbered 7, after V lost 7 bases and J lost 3 bases. The germline gives CDR1 MDHEN, CDR2 SYDVKM. In DNA, the CDR3 is TGTGCCAGCATGGGTCCGGGACAGGGCTACGAGCAGTACTTC. It codes for CASMGPGQGYEQYF.